Given below is one T cell receptor beta chain in context. The specificity of this receptor is unknown. No much larger clonotype is one base removed from it; base qualities were not supplied. Using the deep immunoSEQ assay, multiplex PCR amplified TCR CDR3 regions from genomic DNA. For each cell subset, the extracted genomic DNA was distributed evenly across all wells of several immunoSEQ 96-well plates, and each plate served as one replicate. For sorted subsets, about 0.2 ug genomic DNA, equal to 30,000 to 35,000 T cell genomes, was loaded into each replicate PCR. Purified libraries were measured with a Qubit 3.0 fluorometer, size-checked on a Bioanalyzer 2100, and measured again with the KAPA Library Quantification kit. Every immunoSEQ 96-well plate was sequenced on a separate single-read 150-cycle Illumina NextSeq 550 flow cell. Under the source paper's analysis protocol: Because the immunoSEQ output included only junctional sequences and no quality scores, the filtering could not be the same as the filtering used for full-length reads. Sequences were annotated with PyIR, a Python wrapper for IgBLAST v1.9, and V/J genes and CDR3 were assigned using IMGT germline references. Reads were filtered out if the reads had weak V/J assignments (E-value above 1e-6), no CDR3, stop codons, out-of-frame junctions, or ambiguous translated residues. V3J clonotypes were defined by identical inferred V gene, J gene, and CDR3 amino acid sequence. Percentage overlap between repertoires was computed as shared unique clonotypes divided by the size of the smaller repertoire. RTK rarefaction, the Chao1 estimator, and Recon v2.1 estimates of unobserved clonotypes were used to assess repertoire richness. For all TCRbeta clonotypes obtained by the gDNA method from four donors, generation probabilities were computed with OLGA. TCRdb re-hosts the immuneACCESS table, in-frame sequences only. Its copies lack some clones; in the studies checked, an unresolved V gene accounts for under half of them, and the cause for the rest is not known. V, J and clone size are those of that table, while D and trimming were read from the DNA. This sample comprises about 2.3 million clones, about 92% of them detected only once. The ten most abundant clones make up 0.35% to 0.45% of the sample.

The data are from a study of shared clonotypes between healthy human individuals (TCRdb year 2020). A note on the overall study: The cohort included a few men and a couple of women between 18 and 49 years of age. Between about 0.9 and 8.9 billion PBMCs per donor were obtained by leukapheresis. The study deeply sequenced blood TCR repertoires of five healthy adults to estimate repertoire size and the extent of clonotype sharing between individuals. For each donor, CD4 naive and CD4 memory were each given three plates, CD8 naive was given two plates, and CD8 memory was given one plate. To increase sequencing depth and limit assay-specific biases, different laboratories used diverse techniques to prepare libraries and sequence TCR repertoires.

The paper as a whole reports these results and caveats: Naive subsets generally had larger estimated clonotype richness than memory subsets did. Sharing across a handful of donors was observed for around 5% of naive CD4, under 4% of naive CD8, 2% to 2.5% of memory CD4, and about 0.4% of memory CD8 clonotypes. Incomplete sequencing was indicated by rarefaction of sorted-subset datasets, despite the large sequencing depth. Clonotypes shared by all four sorted-subset donors showed higher generation probabilities than non-shared clonotypes. Sampling was restricted to blood, and TCR repertoires in tissues likely differ from the TCR repertoires found in blood. The genetic and exposure-history diversity represented was limited by the small number of donors. Pairwise subsampling led to the expectation that sequencing depth would affect the degree of clonotype sharing among donors.

The germline V gene sets CDR1 to SGHRS and CDR2 to YFSETQ. From the cysteine up to the phenylalanine, the CDR3 has a length of 13 residues. Only the CDR3 part of the read is kept: 39 bases, read in frame from the first base. From V the trimming removes 4 bases and from J it removes 8 bases, while the gene matches leave 5 bases of the junction unaccounted for. Donors were healthy HIV-negative adults with no recently reported acute infections or vaccinations. Only Caucasian adults living in Nashville, Tennessee, USA were represented among the donors. CD4+ T cells were enriched by magnetic negative selection; naive cells were then positively selected on CD45RA, and the negative fraction formed the memory subset. Blood was obtained by leukapheresis, after which PBMCs were separated by Ficoll-Histopaque density gradient centrifugation and cryopreserved in liquid nitrogen vapor phase. Analytical flow cytometry was used to check the purity and quantity of every magnetically sorted T cell population. From each sorted fraction, genomic DNA was isolated and quantified by UV absorbance on a Nanodrop 2000c.

The chain couples TRBV5-1 to TRBJ2-2; 7 nucleotides in the junction match TRBD1. Sample: naive CD4+ T cells from PBMCs. Read against the paper, the sample's cell subset or site label means: CD45RA+ positively selected. The origin of this receptor is a young man in good health. Some clones in this sample may be carry-over from other donors' samples. The CDR3 is CASSIQGKGELFF. The bases read TGCGCCAGCAGCATACAGGGGAAGGGGGAGCTGTTTTTT.